This T cell receptor beta chain was obtained from a study of blood T cell repertoires in COVID-19. Profiled with immunoSEQ multiplex PCR; TCRdb holds only in-frame clones, not every one. The sample consists of 150,000 to 200,000 clones, 81% of them appearing once. Trimming stripped 6 bases from V and 0 bases from J, with 13 bases between. The CDR3 runs to 15 residues. Germline-derived CDR1 and CDR2 are SGHRS and YFSETQ. This clone was found once. This chain links TRBV5-1 with TRBJ1-3, with unresolved D. The sequencing input was peripheral blood. The receptor's source is a man in his sixties with active or convalescent COVID-19. The CDR3 spells CASTTDGSSGNTIYF. In DNA, the CDR3 is TGCGCCAGCACCACGGACGGGAGCTCTGGAAACACCATATATTTT. Drawing the rest from reference TRBV5-1 and TRBJ1-3, the complete variable domain is KAGVTQTPRYLIKTRGQQVTLSCSPISGHRSVSWYQQTPGQGLQFLFEYFSETQRNKGNFPGRFSGRQFSNSRSEMNVSTLELGDSALYLCASTTDGSSGNTIYFGEGSWLTVV.